This T cell receptor (beta chain) was retrieved from a study of cytomegalovirus exposure and HLA in healthy donors. The PCR used 60 Vbeta and 13 Jbeta primers. The method was immunoSEQ multiplex PCR; TCRdb's version includes in-frame clones alone and lacks a portion of them. The top ten hold about 4.5% of the sample, which has 26,000 or so clones, more than 70% seen once. Note on this clone: What it binds is unknown.

The length of the CDR3 is 15 residues. V gave up 7 bases and J gave up 6 bases; unmatched junction bases: 9. Germline V lookup: CDR1 LNHDA, CDR2 SQIVND (reference sequence). General study points: Productive rates of about 90% or about 30% were seen for most TCR beta V segments in an earlier analysis. One cluster of highly shared sequence variants probably arose as a sequencing artifact. Later, TCR association rates were found to vary by HLA locus, highest for DRB1 and lowest for HLA-C.

Sequencing was performed on PBMCs. This TCR derives from a male donor in good health and CMV-seronegative. This chain joins TRBV19 and TRBJ2-1, with TRBD2 matching over 10 bases. The CDR3 nucleotides are TGTGCCAGTACTTACAGCGGGAGGGGTAGCAATGAGCAGTTCTTC. As protein: CASTYSGRGSNEQFF.